A single sample is the source of the 5 T cell receptor beta chains below, sequenced in a study of blood T cell repertoires in COVID-19. Method: immunoSEQ multiplex PCR; TCRdb's copy keeps in-frame clones and lacks some. This table holds about 110,000 clones, about 80% found once. Sequences were obtained from peripheral blood. The receptors were sampled from a woman aged 60 to 75 with acute or convalescent COVID-19.

This chain links TRBV10-2 with TRBJ1-6, with 8 bases matching TRBD1. The germline V gene encodes CDR1 WSHSY and CDR2 SAAADI. There are 15 residues in the CDR3. Unmatched junction bases numbered 9, after V lost 4 bases and J lost 10 bases. CDR3 sequence: CASSVTGTGASPLHF. CDR3 in DNA: TGCGCCAGCAGTGTAACCGGGACAGGAGCCTCACCCCTCCACTTT.

The rearrangement joins TRBV7-2 to TRBJ2-7; D gene uncertain. CDR3 size: 13 residues. Looked up from germline, CDR1 is SGHTA and CDR2 is FQGNSA. V was shortened by 2 bases and J by 1 base, with 6 bases between the two germline ends. Here the CDR3 reads CASSLSVSYEQYF. In DNA form, the CDR3 reads TGTGCCAGCAGCTTAAGCGTTTCCTACGAGCAGTACTTC. Combining the CDR3 with reference TRBV7-2 and TRBJ2-7 gives the whole variable domain GAGVSQSPSNKVTEKGKDVELRCDPISGHTALYWYRQSLGQGLEFLIYFQGNSAPDKSGLPSDRFSAERTGGSVSTLTIQRTQQEDSAVYLCASSLSVSYEQYFGPGTRLTVT.

This chain links TRBV6-2 or TRBV6-3 with TRBJ2-1; a weak D match, TRBD2 (5 bases). CDR1 MNHEY and CDR2 SVGEGT come from the germline V gene. With 5 bases removed from V and 5 bases from J, the gap between germline ends came to 13 bases. The CDR3 is 14 residues long. The CDR3 bases are TGTGCCAGCAGTCGACTCCGGGAAAACAATGAGCAGTTCTTC. Amino acids: CASSRLRENNEQFF.

V is TRBV2 and J is TRBJ2-7; 9 nucleotides line up with TRBD1. V was clipped by 7 bases and J by 2 bases; unmatched bases: 6. The CDR3 has 14 residues. Germline loops: CDR1 SNHLY, CDR2 FYNNEI. The CDR3 DNA reads as TGTGCCAGCAAACCGGGACAGGGACCCTACGAGCAGTACTTC. Translated: CASKPGQGPYEQYF.

This rearrangement joins TRBV7-2 to TRBJ2-1; D is ambiguous. CDR1 SGHTA and CDR2 FQGNSA come from the germline V gene. V lost 4 bases to trimming and J lost 4 bases, with 23 bases between them. The CDR3 is made up of 18 amino acids. The CDR3 DNA follows: TGTGCCAGCAGCTCCCTCCGGCCTACCTTATCTAGTTACAATGAGCAGTTCTTC. Translated: CASSSLRPTLSSYNEQFF.